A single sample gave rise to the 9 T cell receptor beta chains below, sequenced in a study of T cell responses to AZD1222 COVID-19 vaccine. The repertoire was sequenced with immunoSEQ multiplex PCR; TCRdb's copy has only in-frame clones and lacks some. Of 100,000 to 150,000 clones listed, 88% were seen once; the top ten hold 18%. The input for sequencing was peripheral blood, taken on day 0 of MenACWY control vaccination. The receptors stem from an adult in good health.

This CDR3 reads CASSLASGRGYEQYF. CDR3 DNA: TGTGCCAGCAGTTTGGCTAGCGGGAGGGGCTACGAGCAGTACTTC. V gene TRBV28 combines with J gene TRBJ2-7; TRBD2 matches 12 bases. The CDR3 is made up of 15 amino acids. V dropped 3 bases and J dropped 3; count of bases not matched to a gene: 3. Germline CDR1 is MDHEN and CDR2 is SYDVKM.

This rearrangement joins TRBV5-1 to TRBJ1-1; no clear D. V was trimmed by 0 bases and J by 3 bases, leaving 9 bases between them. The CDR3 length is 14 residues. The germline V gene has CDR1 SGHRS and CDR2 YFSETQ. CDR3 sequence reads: CASSLVSVDTEAFF. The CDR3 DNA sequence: TGCGCCAGCAGCTTGGTTTCGGTGGACACTGAAGCTTTCTTT.

Here the CDR3 DNA reads TGTGCCAGCAGTTTCAGGGGGACTCAGCCCCAGCATTTT. Amino acid sequence: CASSFRGTQPQHF. The chain combines TRBV27 with TRBJ1-5; 7 bases align to TRBD1. V gave up 3 bases and J gave up 6 bases; unmatched junction bases: 2. Germline V gene sequence: CDR1 MNHEY, CDR2 SMNVEV (reference sequence). This CDR3 comprises 13 residues.

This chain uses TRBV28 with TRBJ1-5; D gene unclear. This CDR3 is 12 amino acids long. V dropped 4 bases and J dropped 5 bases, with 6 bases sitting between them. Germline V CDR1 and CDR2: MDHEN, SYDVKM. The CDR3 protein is CASSWSYQPQHF. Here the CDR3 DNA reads TGTGCCAGCAGTTGGAGTTATCAGCCCCAGCATTTT.

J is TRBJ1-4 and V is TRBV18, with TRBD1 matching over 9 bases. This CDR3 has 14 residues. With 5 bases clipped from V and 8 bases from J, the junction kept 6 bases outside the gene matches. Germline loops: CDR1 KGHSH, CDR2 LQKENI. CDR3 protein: CASSAQGAQEKLFF. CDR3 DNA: TGTGCCAGCTCAGCACAGGGGGCGCAAGAAAAACTGTTTTTT. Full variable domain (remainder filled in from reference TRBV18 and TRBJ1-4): NAGVMQNPRHLVRRRGQEARLRCSPMKGHSHVYWYRQLPEEGLKFMVYLQKENIIDESGMPKERFSAEFPKEGPSILRIQQVVRGDSAAYFCASSAQGAQEKLFFGSGTQLSVL.

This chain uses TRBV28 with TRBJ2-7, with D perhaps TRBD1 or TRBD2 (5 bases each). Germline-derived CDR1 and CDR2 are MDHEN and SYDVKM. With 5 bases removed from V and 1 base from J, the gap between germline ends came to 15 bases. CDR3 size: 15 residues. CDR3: CASSPVEAGSYEQYF. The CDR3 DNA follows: TGTGCCAGCAGTCCGGTGGAGGCAGGGTCCTACGAGCAGTACTTC. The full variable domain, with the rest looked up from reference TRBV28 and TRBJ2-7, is DVKVTQSSRYLVKRTGEKVFLECVQDMDHENMFWYRQDPGLGLRLIYFSYDVKMKEKGDIPEGYSVSREKKERFSLILESASTNQTSMYLCASSPVEAGSYEQYFGPGTRLTVT.

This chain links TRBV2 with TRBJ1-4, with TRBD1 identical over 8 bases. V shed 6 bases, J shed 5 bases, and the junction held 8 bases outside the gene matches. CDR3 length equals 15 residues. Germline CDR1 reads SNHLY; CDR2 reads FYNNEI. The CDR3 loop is CASRSPGQDNEKLFF. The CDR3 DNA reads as TGTGCCAGCAGGAGCCCGGGACAGGACAATGAAAAACTGTTTTTT. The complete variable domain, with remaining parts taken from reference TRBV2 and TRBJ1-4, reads EPEVTQTPSHQVTQMGQEVILRCVPISNHLYFYWYRQILGQKVEFLVSFYNNEISEKSEIFDDQFSVERPDGSNFTLKIRSTKLEDSAMYFCASRSPGQDNEKLFFGSGTQLSVL.

CDR3 loop: CASSLGFFNQPQHF. The CDR3 DNA reads as TGTGCCAGCAGTTTAGGTTTTTTCAATCAGCCCCAGCATTTT. V is TRBV28 and J is TRBJ1-5; D unclear. CDR1 is MDHEN and CDR2 is SYDVKM in the germline V gene. The germline V and J ends were trimmed by 2 bases and 3 bases, with 8 bases remaining between them. The CDR3 extends over 14 amino acids. The full variable domain, its missing parts supplied by reference TRBV28 and TRBJ1-5, is DVKVTQSSRYLVKRTGEKVFLECVQDMDHENMFWYRQDPGLGLRLIYFSYDVKMKEKGDIPEGYSVSREKKERFSLILESASTNQTSMYLCASSLGFFNQPQHFGDGTRLSIL.

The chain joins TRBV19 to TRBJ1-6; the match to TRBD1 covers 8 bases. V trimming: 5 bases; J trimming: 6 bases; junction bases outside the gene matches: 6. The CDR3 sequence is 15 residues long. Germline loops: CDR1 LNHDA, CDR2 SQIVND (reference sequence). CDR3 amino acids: CASSPRTGINSPLHF. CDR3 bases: TGTGCCAGTAGTCCTCGGACAGGGATTAATTCACCCCTCCACTTT.